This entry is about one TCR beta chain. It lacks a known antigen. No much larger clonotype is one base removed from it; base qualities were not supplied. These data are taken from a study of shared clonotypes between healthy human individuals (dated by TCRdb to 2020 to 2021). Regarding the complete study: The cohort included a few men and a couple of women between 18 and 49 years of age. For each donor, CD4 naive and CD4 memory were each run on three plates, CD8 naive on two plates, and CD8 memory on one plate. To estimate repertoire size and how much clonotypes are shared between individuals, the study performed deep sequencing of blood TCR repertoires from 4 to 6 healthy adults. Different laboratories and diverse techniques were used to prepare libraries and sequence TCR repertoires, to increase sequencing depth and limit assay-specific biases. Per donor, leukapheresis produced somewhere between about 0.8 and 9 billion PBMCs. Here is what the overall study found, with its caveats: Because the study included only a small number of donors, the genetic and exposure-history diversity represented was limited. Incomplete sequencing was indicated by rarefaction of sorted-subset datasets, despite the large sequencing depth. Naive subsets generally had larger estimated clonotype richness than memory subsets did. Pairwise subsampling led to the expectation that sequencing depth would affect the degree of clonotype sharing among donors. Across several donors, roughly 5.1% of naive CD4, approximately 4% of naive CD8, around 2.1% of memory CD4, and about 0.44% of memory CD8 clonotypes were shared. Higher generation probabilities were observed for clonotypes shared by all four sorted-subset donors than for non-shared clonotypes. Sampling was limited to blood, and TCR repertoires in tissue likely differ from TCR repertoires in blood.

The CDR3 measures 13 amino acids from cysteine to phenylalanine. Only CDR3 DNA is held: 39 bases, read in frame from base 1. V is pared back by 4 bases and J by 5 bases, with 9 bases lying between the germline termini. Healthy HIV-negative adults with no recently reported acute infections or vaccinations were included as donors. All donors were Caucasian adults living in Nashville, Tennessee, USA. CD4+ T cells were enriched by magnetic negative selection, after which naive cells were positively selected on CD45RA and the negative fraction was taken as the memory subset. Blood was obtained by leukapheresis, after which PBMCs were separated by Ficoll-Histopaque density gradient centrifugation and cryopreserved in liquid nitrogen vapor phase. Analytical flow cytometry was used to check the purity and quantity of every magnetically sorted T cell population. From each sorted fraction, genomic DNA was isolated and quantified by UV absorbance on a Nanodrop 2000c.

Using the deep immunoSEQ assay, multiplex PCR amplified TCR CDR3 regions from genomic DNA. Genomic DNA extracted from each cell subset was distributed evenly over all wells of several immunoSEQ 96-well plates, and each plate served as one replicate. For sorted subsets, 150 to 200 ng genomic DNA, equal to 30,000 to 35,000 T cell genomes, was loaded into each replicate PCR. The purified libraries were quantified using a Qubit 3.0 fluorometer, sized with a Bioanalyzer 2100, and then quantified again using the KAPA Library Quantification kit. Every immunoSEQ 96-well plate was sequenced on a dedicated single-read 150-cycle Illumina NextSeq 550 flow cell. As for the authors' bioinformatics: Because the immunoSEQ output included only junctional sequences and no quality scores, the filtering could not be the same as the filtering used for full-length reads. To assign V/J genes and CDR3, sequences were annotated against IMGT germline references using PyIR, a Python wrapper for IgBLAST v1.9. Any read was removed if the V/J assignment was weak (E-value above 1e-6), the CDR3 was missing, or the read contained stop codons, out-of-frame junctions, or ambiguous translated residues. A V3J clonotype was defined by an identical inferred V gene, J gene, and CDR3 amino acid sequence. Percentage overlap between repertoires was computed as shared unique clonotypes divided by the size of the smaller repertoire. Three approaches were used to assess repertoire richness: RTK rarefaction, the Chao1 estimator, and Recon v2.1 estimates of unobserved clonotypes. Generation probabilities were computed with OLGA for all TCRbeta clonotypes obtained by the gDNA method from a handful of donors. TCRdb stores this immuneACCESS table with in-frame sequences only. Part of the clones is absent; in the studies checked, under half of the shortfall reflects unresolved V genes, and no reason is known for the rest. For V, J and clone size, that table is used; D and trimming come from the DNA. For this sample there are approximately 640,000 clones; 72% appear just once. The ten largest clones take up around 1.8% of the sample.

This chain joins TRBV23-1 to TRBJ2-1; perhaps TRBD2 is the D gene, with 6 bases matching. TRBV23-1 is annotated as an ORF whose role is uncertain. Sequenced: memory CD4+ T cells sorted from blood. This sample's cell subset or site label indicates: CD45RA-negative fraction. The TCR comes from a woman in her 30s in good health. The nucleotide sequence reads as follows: TGCGCCAGCAGTCGGGACTCTCACAATGAGCAGTTCTTC. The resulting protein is CASSRDSHNEQFF.